Following are 24 T cell receptor beta chains from one sample sequenced in a study of CD8+CD57+ T cells in acquired aplastic anemia. CDR3 and TCR beta VDJ profiling relied on genomic DNA as the template. TCRdb re-derived calls from the reads in MiXCR, one entry per CDR3 protein. Found here are roughly 190,000 distinct CDR3 sequences, around 50% of them singletons; the top ten hold approximately 15%. Specimen: sorted CD4+, CD8+, or CD8+CD57+ T cells (not recorded which) from PBMCs. All receptors derive from a human donor in good health, serving as a control.

This clonotype was observed many times. The chain recombines TRBV12-3 or TRBV12-4 with TRBJ1-1, with a possible D match to TRBD1 (6 bases). Trimming pared 2 bases from V and 6 bases from J, leaving 13 bases between. CDR3 length: 14 residues. The CDR3: CASSLQGSESEAFF. CDR3 nucleotides: TGTGCCAGCAGTTTACAGGGGTCTGAATCTGAAGCTTTCTTT.

The chain has TRBV25-1 and TRBJ1-5; 11 positions match TRBD1. This CDR3 has 19 amino acids. Germline trimming cut 7 bases from V and 0 bases from J; bases unmatched to any gene: 14. Per the germline V gene, CDR1 is MGHDK and CDR2 is SYGVNS. For the CDR3, the DNA is TGTGCCAGCATCCAGACCCGGGACAGGGGGTCGGATAGCAATCAGCCCCAGCATTTT. This codes for CASIQTRDRGSDSNQPQHF.

This clonotype was counted once. The chain couples TRBV19 to TRBJ2-3; D tentatively fits TRBD1 or TRBD2 (5 bases each). Germline assignment: CDR1 LNHDA and CDR2 SQIVND (reference sequence). V shed 7 bases and J shed 11 bases, with 25 bases lying between them. This CDR3 region has 15 residues. The CDR3 region has the DNA TGTGCCAGTACGATGGGACGGATAAACATAGGTATGCAGTATTTT. It translates to CASTMGRINIGMQYF.

This clonotype was seen ten or more times. Sequence at one end of the junction differs from germline and may be a read error. V usage is TRBV7-9 and J usage is TRBJ1-3, with unresolved D. Germline V lookup: CDR1 SEHNR, CDR2 FQNEAQ (reference sequence). The CDR3 sequence is 16 residues long. The DNA for the CDR3 is TGTGCCGGCAGCATGGAGCCCACTGGCTCTGGAAACACCATATATTTT. Encoded protein: CAGSMEPTGSGNTIYF.

This clonotype was found once. This chain connects TRBV5-6 to TRBJ2-7; D possibly matches TRBD1 or TRBD2 (5 bases each). Per germline, CDR1 SGHDT and CDR2 YYEEEE. Between the trimmed V and J ends, which lost 4 bases and 7 bases, there was a span of 27 bases. CDR3 length equals 17 residues. As DNA, the CDR3 is TGTGCCAGCAGCCCCCGCCAGTTCGGGACGGGGCACTATGAGCAGTACTTC. Translation gives CASSPRQFGTGHYEQYF.

The chain joins TRBV19 to TRBJ2-2; D is unclear. Trimming stripped 5 bases from V and 8 bases from J, with 15 bases between. The CDR3 totals 14 residues. Germline-derived CDR1 and CDR2 are LNHDA and SQIVND (reference sequence). CDR3 sequence: CASSPSERRGELFF. The CDR3, as DNA: TGTGCCAGTAGTCCCTCAGAAAGGCGTGGGGAGCTGTTTTTT.

J is TRBJ1-1 and V is TRBV7-2; D perhaps matches TRBD1 (6 bases). V was shortened by 3 bases and J by 1 base, with 12 bases between the two germline ends. CDR3 size: 15 residues. Germline V gene data show CDR1 as SGHTA and CDR2 as FQGNSA. The CDR3 DNA follows: TGTGCCAGCAGCTTCCACAGGGTACCGAACACTGAAGCTTTCTTT. It is translated as CASSFHRVPNTEAFF.

The sample holds many counts of this clonotype. The chain is built from TRBV28 and TRBJ2-5, with a weak D call TRBD2 (6 bases). CDR1 is MDHEN, CDR2 SYDVKM, per germline. The V gene lost 5 bases and the J gene lost 5 bases, with 9 bases spanning the gap. The CDR3 is made up of 12 amino acids. Here the CDR3 reads CASSTSFETQYF. The DNA for the CDR3 is TGTGCCAGCAGTACTAGCTTTGAGACCCAGTACTTC.

V usage is TRBV6-9 and J usage is TRBJ2-7, with 9 bases aligning to TRBD1. Germline V gives CDR1 MNHGY, CDR2 SVAAGI. The V segment lost 6 bases and the J segment 2 bases; nucleotides outside the gene matches: 11. The CDR3 consists of 16 residues. As DNA, the CDR3 is TGTGCCAGCAGCTTATTCGGCGGGACAGGGACCTACGAGCAGTACTTC. This gives the protein CASSLFGGTGTYEQYF.

This clonotype was seen many times. The CDR3 loop reads CASSLTTRGSGYEQYF. The CDR3, as DNA: TGTGCCAGCAGTCTGACCACCAGGGGGTCGGGCTACGAGCAGTACTTC. The chain carries TRBV28 and TRBJ2-7; 7 bases match TRBD1. Per the germline V gene, CDR1 is MDHEN and CDR2 is SYDVKM. After removal of 5 bases from V and 3 bases from J, the junction contained 13 bases not matched to a gene. The length of the CDR3 is 16 residues.

A few counts support this clonotype. V gene TRBV15 combines with J gene TRBJ2-5, with D possibly TRBD1 on 5 matching bases. Trimming took off 0 bases at V and 9 bases at J, with 17 bases between the two ends. Germline CDR1 is LNHNV and CDR2 is YYDKDF (reference sequence). There are 15 residues in the CDR3. The CDR3 here is CATSRDGQSNQPQYF. In DNA, the CDR3 is TGTGCCACCAGCAGAGACGGACAAAGCAATCAGCCCCAGTACTTC.

The chain has TRBV7-3 and TRBJ2-7; TRBD2 agrees at 7 bases. V trimming: 5 bases; J trimming: 4 bases; junction bases outside the gene matches: 14. CDR3 length equals 16 residues. Germline values: CDR1 SGHTA, CDR2 FQGTGA. This CDR3 reads CASSQMMGLRTYEQYF. The CDR3 nucleotides read TGTGCCAGCAGCCAAATGATGGGACTAAGGACATACGAGCAGTACTTC.

The CDR3 nucleotides read TGTGCCAGCAGCCAAGCTACAGGGGAAGTAGATCAGTACTTC. Protein: CASSQATGEVDQYF. The chain uses TRBV7-2 and TRBJ2-7; TRBD1 agrees at 7 bases. The CDR3 covers 14 residues. Germline V CDR1 and CDR2: SGHTA, FQGNSA. V shed 5 bases and J 10 bases; nucleotides not matched to a gene: 14. Based on the CDR3 plus reference TRBV7-2 and TRBJ2-7, the full variable domain is GAGVSQSPSNKVTEKGKDVELRCDPISGHTALYWYRQSLGQGLEFLIYFQGNSAPDKSGLPSDRFSAERTGGSVSTLTIQRTQQEDSAVYLCASSQATGEVDQYFGPGTRLTVT.

To note about this clonotype: This may arise from a read error, as a much more abundant clone is one base away. The V gene is TRBV7-9, the J gene TRBJ2-7, with 15 bases matching TRBD2. The V gene's germline CDR1 is SEHNR and CDR2 FQNEAQ (reference sequence). V lost 5 bases and J lost 3; bases outside the gene matches: 14. This CDR3 region has 19 residues. In DNA, the CDR3 is TGTGCCAGCAGCCTCACGCGGACTAGCGGGGGGGAACGGAGCTACGAGCAGTACTTC. It is translated as CASSLTRTSGGERSYEQYF.

With regard to this clonotype: One end of the junction is discordant with germline, which a read error may explain. The gene calls are TRBV7-2 and TRBJ2-5; weak D call: TRBD2 (5 bases). CDR3 length equals 18 residues. Germline V CDR1 and CDR2: SGHTA, FQGNSA. CDR3 nucleotides: TGTGCCAGCAGCTTAGGGTTGGGGTGGACGGGGTTCGTAGAGACCCGGTACTTC. Amino acids: CASSLGLGWTGFVETRYF.

This clonotype has ten or more counts. The chain joins TRBV27 to TRBJ1-2; D remains ambiguous. The CDR3 totals 13 residues. CDR1 and CDR2 from the germline V gene are MNHEY and SMNVEV (reference sequence). V lost 0 bases and J 3 bases, leaving 5 bases between the germline ends. The CDR3 DNA sequence: TGTGCCAGCAGTTTATCACAGTACTATGGCTACACCTTC. Amino acid sequence: CASSLSQYYGYTF.

V and J are TRBV15 and TRBJ1-2; TRBD1 is a possible D gene (6 bases). The CDR3 is 14 residues long. Trimming removed 3 bases at V and 7 bases at J, with 15 bases between. Germline loops: CDR1 LNHNV, CDR2 YYDKDF (reference sequence). This CDR3 reads CATSSERGASGYTF. CDR3 coding DNA: TGTGCCACCAGCAGTGAACGGGGGGCGAGTGGCTACACCTTC.

A remark on this clonotype: The junction departs from the called germline gene at one end, perhaps through a read error. V gene TRBV7-2 combines with J gene TRBJ2-2, with 7 bases matching TRBD2. The CDR3 covers 15 residues. Germline V gene sequence: CDR1 SGHTA, CDR2 FQGNSA. CDR3: CASSRSGAGNNEQFF. The DNA of the CDR3 is TGTGCCAGCAGCCGGAGCGGGGCGGGTAACAATGAGCAGTTTTTT.

The gene calls are TRBV7-2 and TRBJ1-5; weak D call: TRBD1 (6 bases). Looked up from germline, CDR1 is SGHTA and CDR2 is FQGNSA. V dropped 5 bases and J dropped 4 bases, with 15 bases sitting between them. This CDR3 contains 15 residues. The CDR3 reads CASSPPGHQNQPQHF. Written as DNA, the CDR3 is TGTGCCAGCAGCCCTCCGGGACACCAAAATCAGCCCCAGCATTTT. Together with reference TRBV7-2 and TRBJ1-5, the CDR3 gives the full variable domain: GAGVSQSPSNKVTEKGKDVELRCDPISGHTALYWYRQSLGQGLEFLIYFQGNSAPDKSGLPSDRFSAERTGGSVSTLTIQRTQQEDSAVYLCASSPPGHQNQPQHFGDGTRLSIL.

V is TRBV28 and J is TRBJ1-1, with TRBD1 matching over 8 bases. The V gene end was trimmed by 3 bases and the J gene end by 0 bases; junction bases not matched to a gene: 9. Germline assignment: CDR1 MDHEN and CDR2 SYDVKM. The CDR3 length is 17 residues. The CDR3 reads CASSFPHGQGVNTEAFF. CDR3 nucleotides: TGTGCCAGCAGTTTCCCCCACGGACAGGGCGTGAACACTGAAGCTTTCTTT.

The chain recombines TRBV5-6 with TRBJ1-2; 8 bases map to TRBD1. This CDR3 region has 16 residues. V trimming: 4 bases; J trimming: 0 bases; junction bases outside the gene matches: 8. The germline gives CDR1 SGHDT, CDR2 YYEEEE. In DNA, the CDR3 is TGTGCCAGCAGCCCGTCGGGACAGGCCTCTAACTATGGCTACACCTTC. Translation: CASSPSGQASNYGYTF.

This clonotype was counted a few times. This chain joins TRBV7-2 and TRBJ2-7; D possibly corresponds to TRBD1 (5 bases). With 5 bases removed from V and 7 bases from J, the gap between germline ends came to 15 bases. Germline CDR1 reads SGHTA; CDR2 reads FQGNSA. The CDR3 covers 13 residues. CDR3 nucleotides: TGTGCCAGCAGCACAGACCCTCAGGGAGAGCAGTACTTC. The encoded protein is CASSTDPQGEQYF.

This chain connects TRBV29-1 to TRBJ1-2, with D possibly TRBD1 on 5 matching bases. Looked up from germline, CDR1 is SQVTM and CDR2 is ANQGSEA. This CDR3 contains 13 residues. V was cut by 6 bases and J by 2 bases, with 13 bases left in between. CDR3: CSVGQGNNYGYTF. CDR3 DNA: TGCAGCGTCGGACAAGGGAACAACTATGGCTACACCTTC.

This clonotype turned up a few times. The V call is TRBV15, the J call TRBJ2-7; 9 positions match TRBD1. This CDR3 comprises 14 residues. Unmatched junction bases numbered 4, after V lost 1 base and J lost 6 bases. Germline CDR1 reads LNHNV; CDR2 reads YYDKDF (reference sequence). This CDR3 reads CATSRGGTGSEQYF. CDR3 coding DNA: TGTGCCACCAGCAGAGGAGGGACAGGGAGCGAGCAGTACTTC.